This T cell receptor beta chain was recovered during a study of Graves' ophthalmopathy and Graves' hyperthyroidism. Amplified TCR beta CDR3 regions were obtained using RNA transcripts as template. After a first-round RT-PCR with HTBI primers, a second-round multiplex PCR was run. Each CDR3 protein is one row after TCRdb ran MiXCR on the multiplex PCR reads. The repertoire consists of about 660,000 distinct CDR3 sequences, with under 50% occurring once and the leading ten covering more than 2.5%. This clonotype came up a few times. The CDR3 is 14 amino acids. Trimming cost V 5 bases and J 6 bases; bases outside gene matches: 6. The germline CDR1 and CDR2 sequences are SGHAT and FQNNGV.

The sequence derives from an adult man with Graves' ophthalmopathy. V and J are TRBV11-2 and TRBJ2-7, with 11 positions matching TRBD1. Material for sequencing was peripheral blood. The CDR3 DNA reads as TGTGCCAGCAGCCCGGGGACAGGGGGACCCGAGCAGTACTTC. It translates to CASSPGTGGPEQYF.